One sample yielded the 27 T cell receptor beta chains listed below, sequenced in a study of blood T cell repertoires in COVID-19. Sequencing was performed with immunoSEQ multiplex PCR; in TCRdb, only in-frame clones are kept and a portion is missing. The table shows over 400,000 clones, with 85% to 90% occurring only once. The sequencing input was peripheral blood. Source of these receptors: a woman aged 50 to 65 with COVID-19, enrolled during active disease.

The V gene is TRBV11-2, the J gene TRBJ2-5, with 10 bases aligning to TRBD2. From germline, CDR1 is SGHAT and CDR2 FQNNGV. V shed 5 bases, J shed 3 bases, and the junction held 6 bases outside the gene matches. This CDR3 has 15 residues. The CDR3 bases are TGTGCCAGCAGCACGAGGACTAGCGGTAAAGAGACCCAGTACTTC. Translating it yields CASSTRTSGKETQYF.

This chain links TRBV2 with TRBJ1-2; D unresolved. CDR3 size: 13 residues. Germline loops: CDR1 SNHLY, CDR2 FYNNEI. Trimming pared 4 bases from V and 8 bases from J, leaving 14 bases between. The CDR3 bases are TGTGCCAGCAGTGGACCGGGGTGGGAAGGCTACACCTTC. It is translated as CASSGPGWEGYTF.

V is TRBV5-5 and J is TRBJ1-1; D is uncertain. Germline assignment: CDR1 SGHKS and CDR2 YYEKEE (reference sequence). The ends were cut back, 0 bases at V and 0 bases at J, with 6 bases in the middle. The CDR3 loop spans 14 amino acids. The CDR3 here is CASSLVFLNTEAFF. CDR3 nucleotides: TGTGCCAGCAGCTTGGTGTTCTTGAACACTGAAGCTTTCTTT.

This chain uses TRBV7-2 with TRBJ2-3; the match to TRBD2 covers 11 bases. The J segment lost 7 bases and the V segment lost 4 bases, leaving 10 bases of the junction unmatched. The CDR3 length is 16 residues. Per germline, CDR1 SGHTA and CDR2 FQGNSA. This CDR3 is CASSSPASGGSNTQYF. The DNA for the CDR3 is TGTGCCAGCAGCTCGCCCGCTAGCGGGGGGTCAAATACGCAGTATTTT.

Details on this clone: One end of the junction does not line up with germline, which may come from a read error. CDR3 protein: CASSQIGLAGGQDTRYF. The CDR3, as DNA: TGCGCCAGCAGCCAGATAGGACTAGCGGGGGGGCAGGATACGCGGTATTTT. The chain employs TRBV4-1 and TRBJ2-3; 15 positions match TRBD2. This CDR3 is 17 amino acids long. Germline V gene lookup returns CDR1 MGHRA and CDR2 YSYEKL.

The V and J genes are TRBV10-2 and TRBJ2-2, with 7 bases fitting TRBD1. This CDR3 region has 11 residues. V shed 8 bases, J shed 11 bases, and the junction held 5 bases outside the gene matches. The germline V gene has CDR1 WSHSY and CDR2 SAAADI. The CDR3 region has the DNA TGCGCCAGCCTGGGACAGACTGAGCTGTTTTTT. This gives the protein CASLGQTELFF.

The rearrangement links TRBV2 to TRBJ2-2, with D possibly being TRBD1 (5 bases). The CDR3 has 14 residues. V gave up 2 bases and J gave up 5 bases, with 9 bases separating them. Germline V lookup: CDR1 SNHLY, CDR2 FYNNEI. CDR3 coding DNA: TGTGCCAGCAGTGAAAACAGGCCGACCGGGGAGCTGTTTTTT. This encodes CASSENRPTGELFF.

This clone has just one count. The rearrangement joins TRBV11-2 to TRBJ1-5; 9 bases match TRBD1. CDR1 is SGHAT, CDR2 FQNNGV, per germline. The CDR3 totals 15 residues. Trimming at V came to 3 bases and at J to 6 bases, leaving 6 bases not matched to a gene. CDR3 nucleotides: TGTGCCAGCAGCTTGGGACAGGGTGTAGGTCAGCCCCAGCATTTT. Residues: CASSLGQGVGQPQHF. Full variable domain (outside the CDR3, taken from reference TRBV11-2 and TRBJ1-5): EAGVAQSPRYKIIEKRQSVAFWCNPISGHATLYWYQQILGQGPKLLIQFQNNGVVDDSQLPKDRFSAERLKGVDSTLKIQPAKLEDSAVYLCASSLGQGVGQPQHFGDGTRLSIL.

The J gene is TRBJ2-1, the V gene TRBV4-1; 9 nucleotides line up with TRBD2. This CDR3 spans 15 amino acids. Germline loops: CDR1 MGHRA, CDR2 YSYEKL. The junction had 8 bases not matched to a gene; V was cut back by 6 bases and J by 5 bases. CDR3 loop: CASSLFSGGHNEQFF. CDR3 coding DNA: TGCGCCAGCAGTCTCTTTAGCGGGGGCCACAATGAGCAGTTCTTC.

The V gene is TRBV6-5, the J gene TRBJ1-5; D unresolved. Trimming cost V 4 bases and J 4 bases, with 11 bases left between them. This CDR3 spans 14 amino acids. Germline-derived CDR1 and CDR2 are MNHEY and SVGAGI. The CDR3 loop reads CASSSLSRNQPQHF. The CDR3 DNA is TGTGCCAGCAGTTCCCTATCACGGAATCAGCCCCAGCATTTT.

The chain recombines TRBV24-1 with TRBJ1-1; D possibly corresponds to TRBD1 (5 bases). The V end lost 3 bases, the J end lost 2 bases, and 15 bases lay between the germline ends. Germline V lookup: CDR1 KGHDR, CDR2 SFDVKD. This CDR3 comprises 16 residues. CDR3 nucleotides: TGTGCCACCAGTGATCCGCGGGCGGGGCGTAACACTGAAGCTTTCTTT. Protein: CATSDPRAGRNTEAFF.

The V and J genes are TRBV4-1 and TRBJ1-5; 7 bases map to TRBD1. The germline V gene encodes CDR1 MGHRA and CDR2 YSYEKL. CDR3 length: 17 amino acids. J lost 4 bases, V lost 3 bases, and 12 bases had no gene match. CDR3 coding DNA: TGCGCCAGCAGCCATGAACCGGGACAGAGGGTTAATCAGCCCCAGCATTTT. Translation: CASSHEPGQRVNQPQHF.

In the case of this clone: Other DNA sequences within the sample encode an identical CDR3. V and J are TRBV28 and TRBJ2-2, with D perhaps TRBD1 (5 bases). This CDR3 is built from 15 residues. Trimming cost V 5 bases and J 1 base, with 11 bases left between them. Germline lookup yields CDR1 MDHEN and CDR2 SYDVKM. CDR3 sequence reads: CASSPPTGNTGELFF. In nucleotides, the CDR3 is TGTGCCAGCAGTCCACCCACAGGGAACACCGGGGAGCTGTTTTTT.

This chain joins TRBV20-1 and TRBJ1-2, with a tentative D call TRBD1 (6 bases). Trimming pared 3 bases from V and 6 bases from J, leaving 8 bases between. The CDR3 totals 11 residues. Germline CDR1 and CDR2: DFQATT and SNEGSKA (reference sequence). The CDR3 reads CSASRGDGYTF. DNA for the CDR3: TGCAGTGCTAGCAGGGGAGATGGCTACACCTTC.

The chain carries TRBV5-1 and TRBJ1-2; D ambiguous. CDR1 SGHRS and CDR2 YFSETQ come from the germline V gene. Deletions cut 2 bases from V and 5 bases from J, with 7 bases between. The CDR3 is made up of 12 amino acids. The CDR3 sequence: CASSFGQYGYTF. The CDR3 nucleotides are TGCGCCAGCAGCTTTGGGCAGTATGGCTACACCTTC.

The chain couples TRBV7-2 to TRBJ2-3; D unclear. Germline CDR1 reads SGHTA; CDR2 reads FQGNSA. There are 14 residues in the CDR3. Trimming took 1 base from V and 4 from J, leaving 9 bases between them. The CDR3 sequence is CASSLDPGPDTQYF. The CDR3 DNA reads TGTGCCAGCAGCTTAGACCCAGGCCCAGATACGCAGTATTTT.

The chain links TRBV28 to TRBJ1-3; 7 nucleotides line up with TRBD1. CDR3 length: 18 amino acids. Germline V CDR1 and CDR2: MDHEN, SYDVKM. J lost 2 bases, V lost 3 bases, and 13 bases had no gene match. The DNA of the CDR3 is TGTGCCAGCAGTTTTATCTTAAAGGCGACAGGGCCTGGAAACACCATATATTTT. Protein product: CASSFILKATGPGNTIYF.

The rearrangement joins TRBV4-2 to TRBJ2-7; D remains ambiguous. The CDR3 has 15 residues. Germline V gene lookup returns CDR1 LGHNA and CDR2 YNFKEQ. The ends were cut back, 0 bases at V and 3 bases at J, with 12 bases in the middle. CDR3 coding DNA: TGTGCCAGCAGCCAAGATGCCAGAACTAACTACGAGCAGTACTTC. Translating it yields CASSQDARTNYEQYF.

The CDR3 DNA reads TGTGCCAGCAGGGCGGGGGCCACCGGGGAGCTGTTTTTT. It encodes CASRAGATGELFF. The V call is TRBV6-5, the J call TRBJ2-2; D perhaps matches TRBD2 (7 bases). Germline loops: CDR1 MNHEY, CDR2 SVGAGI. Trimming left V 6 bases short and J 4 bases short, with 9 bases between. CDR3 length: 13 residues.

The chain couples TRBV5-5 to TRBJ1-1, with 7 bases fitting TRBD1. CDR3 length: 16 residues. Trimming took 2 bases from V and 4 from J; bases not matched to a gene: 11. Germline values: CDR1 SGHKS, CDR2 YYEKEE (reference sequence). CDR3 region: CASSFTPTGNITEAFF. CDR3 nucleotides: TGTGCCAGCAGCTTTACACCGACAGGGAATATCACTGAAGCTTTCTTT.

A few counts support this clone. One end of the junction varies from germline; a read error may be responsible. This chain links TRBV2 with TRBJ1-6, with TRBD1 as a possible D gene (5 bases). Germline V lookup: CDR1 SNHLY, CDR2 FYNNEI. The CDR3 runs 16 residues. The CDR3 bases are TGTGCCAGCAGGGAAGACAGAAGCTCCTATAATTCACCCCTCCACTTT. Residues: CASREDRSSYNSPLHF.

CDR3 sequence reads: CASSQARGANTGELFF. CDR3 coding DNA: TGTGCCAGCAGCCAAGCCCGGGGGGCGAACACCGGGGAGCTGTTTTTT. The chain recombines TRBV3-1 (or the pseudogene TRBV3-2) with TRBJ2-2; 7 bases are shared with TRBD2. J gave up 0 bases and V 1 base, and 2 bases lay outside the gene matches. This CDR3 comprises 16 residues. The V gene's germline CDR1 is LGHDT and CDR2 YNNKEL (reference sequence).

The chain combines TRBV11-2 with TRBJ1-6; D is perhaps TRBD1 (6 bases). The germline V and J ends were trimmed by 0 bases and 13 bases, with 19 bases remaining between them. Germline CDR1 reads SGHAT; CDR2 reads FQNNGV. The CDR3 totals 16 residues. This CDR3 reads CASSLERLGAGWPLHF. The CDR3 DNA sequence: TGTGCCAGCAGCTTAGAGAGGTTGGGGGCTGGATGGCCCCTCCACTTT.

This clone showed up just once. The chain combines TRBV9 with TRBJ2-1; the match to TRBD2 covers 8 bases. CDR1 and CDR2 from the germline V gene are SGDLS and YYNGEE. The CDR3 has 15 amino acids. V gave up 1 base and J gave up 7 bases; unmatched junction bases: 7. The CDR3 loop is CASSVRAGALNEQFF. CDR3 sequence (DNA): TGTGCCAGCAGCGTACGAGCGGGGGCTCTTAATGAGCAGTTCTTC.

The chain couples TRBV5-8 to TRBJ1-2; 7 nucleotides line up with TRBD1. V shed 3 bases and J 7 bases; nucleotides not matched to a gene: 12. Per the germline V gene, CDR1 is SGHTS and CDR2 is YDEGEE. The CDR3 extends over 15 amino acids. The CDR3 DNA is TGTGCCAGCAGCTCGGCGACAGGGTGGACTGGTGGCTACACCTTC. Translating it yields CASSSATGWTGGYTF.

The chain has TRBV7-6 and TRBJ2-3; TRBD1 matches 9 bases. V lost 5 bases, J lost 2 bases, and 8 bases stayed unmatched. The length of the CDR3 is 16 residues. Germline lookup yields CDR1 SGHVS and CDR2 FNYEAQ. CDR3 bases: TGTGCCAGCAGCCCAAGGACAGGGGCTCTCACAGATACGCAGTATTTT. Protein sequence: CASSPRTGALTDTQYF. Supplemented by reference TRBV7-6 and TRBJ2-3, the full variable domain reads GAGVSQSPRYKVTKRGQDVALRCDPISGHVSLYWYRQALGQGPEFLTYFNYEAQQDKSGLPNDRFSAERPEGSISTLTIQRTEQRDSAMYRCASSPRTGALTDTQYFGPGTRLTVL.

This sequence joins TRBV7-9 and TRBJ1-1; maybe TRBD1 (6 bases). Germline CDR1 reads SEHNR; CDR2 reads FQNEAQ (reference sequence). The V gene lost 3 bases and the J gene lost 7 bases, with 12 bases spanning the gap. This CDR3 spans 13 amino acids. The CDR3 nucleotides read TGTGCCAGCAGCTTCGGGGGGCTGGATGAAGCTTTCTTT. Its translation: CASSFGGLDEAFF.